The TCR beta chain under discussion was sequenced for a study of T cell changes during pregnancy in multiple sclerosis. The germline V gene encodes CDR1 MGHRA and CDR2 YSYEKL. Unmatched junction bases numbered 7, after V lost 3 bases and J lost 4 bases. This CDR3 spans 15 amino acids. Sequencing was performed with immunoSEQ multiplex PCR; in TCRdb, only in-frame clones are kept and a portion is missing. The sample consists of 70,000 to 95,000 clones, 90% to 95% of them appearing once. Sequencing used peripheral blood, obtained in the third trimester of pregnancy. The receptor was isolated from a female donor with multiple sclerosis, enrolled in a pregnancy study. The chain is built from TRBV4-1 and TRBJ2-7; 9 nucleotides align to TRBD1. CDR3 sequence: CASSQPGQGGYEQYF. In DNA, the CDR3 is TGCGCCAGCAGCCAGCCGGGACAGGGAGGATACGAGCAGTACTTC.